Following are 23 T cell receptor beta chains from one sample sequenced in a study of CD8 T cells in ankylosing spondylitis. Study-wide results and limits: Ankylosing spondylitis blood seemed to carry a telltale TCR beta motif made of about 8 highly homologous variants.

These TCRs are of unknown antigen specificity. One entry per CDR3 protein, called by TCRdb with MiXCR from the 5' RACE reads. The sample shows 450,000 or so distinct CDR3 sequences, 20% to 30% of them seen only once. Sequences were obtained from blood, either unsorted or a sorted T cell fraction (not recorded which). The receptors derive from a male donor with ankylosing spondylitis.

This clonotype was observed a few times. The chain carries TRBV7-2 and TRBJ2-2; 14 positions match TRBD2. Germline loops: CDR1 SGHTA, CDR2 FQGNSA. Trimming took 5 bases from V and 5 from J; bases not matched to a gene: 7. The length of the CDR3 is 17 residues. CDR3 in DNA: TGTGCCAGCAGCCTCCCGGGACTAGCGGGAGTAACCGGGGAGCTGTTTTTT. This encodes CASSLPGLAGVTGELFF.

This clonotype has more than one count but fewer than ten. CDR3 DNA: TGCAGTGCTAGCAACGGGATTTACAATGAGCAGTTCTTC. Encoded protein: CSASNGIYNEQFF. This rearrangement joins TRBV20-1 to TRBJ2-1, with TRBD2 as a possible D gene (5 bases). Per the germline V gene, CDR1 is DFQATT and CDR2 is SNEGSKA (reference sequence). V lost 3 bases and J lost 4, with 10 bases in between. CDR3 length: 13 residues.

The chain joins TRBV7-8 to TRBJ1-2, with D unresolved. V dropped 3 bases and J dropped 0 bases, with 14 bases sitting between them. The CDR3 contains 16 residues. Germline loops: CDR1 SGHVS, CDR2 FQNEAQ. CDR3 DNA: TGTGCCAGCAGCTTTGCGGCTCGTCTTTCTAACTATGGCTACACCTTC. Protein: CASSFAARLSNYGYTF.

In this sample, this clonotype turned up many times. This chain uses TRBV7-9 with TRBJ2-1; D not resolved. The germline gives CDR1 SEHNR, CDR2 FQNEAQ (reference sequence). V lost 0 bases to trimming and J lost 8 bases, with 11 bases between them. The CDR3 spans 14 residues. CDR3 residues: CASSLASSLDEQFF. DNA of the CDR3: TGTGCCAGCAGCTTAGCCTCCTCGTTGGATGAGCAGTTCTTC.

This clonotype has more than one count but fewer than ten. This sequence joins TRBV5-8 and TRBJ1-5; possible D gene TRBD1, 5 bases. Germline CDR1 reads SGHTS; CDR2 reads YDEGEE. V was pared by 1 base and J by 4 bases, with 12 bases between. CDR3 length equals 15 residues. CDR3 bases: TGTGCCAGCAGCTTGATAACGGGGGGTAATCAGCCCCAGCATTTT. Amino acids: CASSLITGGNQPQHF.

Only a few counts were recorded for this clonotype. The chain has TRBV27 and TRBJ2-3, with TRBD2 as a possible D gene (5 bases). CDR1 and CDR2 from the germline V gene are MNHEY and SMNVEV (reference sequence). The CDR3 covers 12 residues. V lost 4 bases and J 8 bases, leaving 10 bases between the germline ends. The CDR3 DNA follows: TGTGCCAGCAGTTCGGGGAAGAGTACGCAGTATTTT. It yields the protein CASSSGKSTQYF.

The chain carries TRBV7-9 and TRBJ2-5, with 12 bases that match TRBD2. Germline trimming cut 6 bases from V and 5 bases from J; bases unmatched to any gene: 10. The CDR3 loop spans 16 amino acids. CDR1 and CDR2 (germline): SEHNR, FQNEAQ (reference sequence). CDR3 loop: CASRRLAGAGLETQYF. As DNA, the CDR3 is TGTGCCAGCAGAAGACTAGCGGGAGCTGGGTTGGAGACCCAGTACTTC.

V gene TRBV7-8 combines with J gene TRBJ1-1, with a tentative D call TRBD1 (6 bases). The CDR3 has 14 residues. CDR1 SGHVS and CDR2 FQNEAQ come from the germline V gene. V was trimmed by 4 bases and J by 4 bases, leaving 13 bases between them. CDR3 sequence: CASSSQTGITEAFF. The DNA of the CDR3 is TGTGCCAGCAGCTCTCAAACAGGGATCACTGAAGCTTTCTTT.

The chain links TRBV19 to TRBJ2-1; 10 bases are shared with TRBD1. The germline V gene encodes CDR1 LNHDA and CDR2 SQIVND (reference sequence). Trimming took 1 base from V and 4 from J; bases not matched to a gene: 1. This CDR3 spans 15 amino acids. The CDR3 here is CASSIGQGAYNEQFF. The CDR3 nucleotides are TGTGCCAGTAGTATAGGACAGGGGGCGTACAATGAGCAGTTCTTC.

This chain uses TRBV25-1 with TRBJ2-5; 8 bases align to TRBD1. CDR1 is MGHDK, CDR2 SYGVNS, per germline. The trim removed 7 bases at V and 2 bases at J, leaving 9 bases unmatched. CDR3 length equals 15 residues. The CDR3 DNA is TGTGCCAGCACCGCATCCTGGACAGGGCAAGAGACCCAGTACTTC. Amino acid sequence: CASTASWTGQETQYF.

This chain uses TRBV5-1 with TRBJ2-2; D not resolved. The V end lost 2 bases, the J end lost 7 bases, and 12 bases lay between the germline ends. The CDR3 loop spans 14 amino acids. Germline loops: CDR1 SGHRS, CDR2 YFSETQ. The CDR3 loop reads CASSFNRQDGELFF. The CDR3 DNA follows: TGCGCCAGCAGCTTTAACCGGCAAGACGGGGAGCTGTTTTTT.

CDR3: CATSDFQSSGSGETQYF. The CDR3 DNA sequence: TGTGCCACCAGTGATTTCCAGTCAAGCGGGAGCGGAGAGACCCAGTACTTC. The V gene is TRBV24-1, the J gene TRBJ2-5, with TRBD2 matching 8 bases. Germline V gene sequence: CDR1 KGHDR, CDR2 SFDVKD. The trim removed 1 base at V and 4 bases at J, leaving 10 bases unmatched. CDR3 length: 17 residues.

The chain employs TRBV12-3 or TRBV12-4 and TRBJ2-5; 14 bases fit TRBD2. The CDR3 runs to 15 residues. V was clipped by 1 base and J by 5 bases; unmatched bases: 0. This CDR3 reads CASSLGTSGGETQYF. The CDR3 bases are TGTGCCAGCAGTTTAGGGACTAGCGGGGGGGAGACCCAGTACTTC.

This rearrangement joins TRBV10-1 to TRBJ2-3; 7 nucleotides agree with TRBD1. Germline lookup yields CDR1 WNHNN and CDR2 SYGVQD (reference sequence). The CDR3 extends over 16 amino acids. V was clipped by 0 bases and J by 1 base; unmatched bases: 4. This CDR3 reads CASSESTTGGTDTQYF. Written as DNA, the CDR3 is TGCGCCAGCAGTGAGTCGACCACAGGGGGCACAGATACGCAGTATTTT.

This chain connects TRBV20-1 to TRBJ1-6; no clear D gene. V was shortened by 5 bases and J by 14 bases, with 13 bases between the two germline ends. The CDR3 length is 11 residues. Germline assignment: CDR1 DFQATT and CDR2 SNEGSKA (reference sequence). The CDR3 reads CSAGSVGTLHF. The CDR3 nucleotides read TGCAGTGCTGGCTCCGTCGGGACCCTCCACTTT.

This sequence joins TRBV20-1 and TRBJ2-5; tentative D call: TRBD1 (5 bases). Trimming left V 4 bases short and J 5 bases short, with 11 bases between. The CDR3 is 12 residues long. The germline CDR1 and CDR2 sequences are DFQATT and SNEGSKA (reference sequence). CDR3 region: CSAKGQRETQYF. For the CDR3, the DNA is TGCAGTGCTAAGGGGCAGAGGGAGACCCAGTACTTC.

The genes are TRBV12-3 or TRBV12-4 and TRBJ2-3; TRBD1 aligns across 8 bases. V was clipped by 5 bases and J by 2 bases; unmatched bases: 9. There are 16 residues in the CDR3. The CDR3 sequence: CASSSSQGAFTDTQYF. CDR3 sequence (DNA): TGTGCCAGCAGTAGTTCGCAGGGGGCATTCACAGATACGCAGTATTTT.

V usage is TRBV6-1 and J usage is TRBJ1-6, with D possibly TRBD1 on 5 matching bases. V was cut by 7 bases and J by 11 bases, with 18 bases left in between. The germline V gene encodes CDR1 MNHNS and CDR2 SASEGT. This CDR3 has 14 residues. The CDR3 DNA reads TGTGCCAGCATTGGGGAGGGGAGGTGGACACCCCTCCACTTT. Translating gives CASIGEGRWTPLHF.

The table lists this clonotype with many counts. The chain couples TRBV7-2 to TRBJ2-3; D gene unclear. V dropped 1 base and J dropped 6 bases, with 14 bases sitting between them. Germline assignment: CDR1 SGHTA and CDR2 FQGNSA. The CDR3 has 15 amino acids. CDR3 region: CASSLEAAQGDTQYF. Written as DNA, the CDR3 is TGTGCCAGCAGCTTAGAGGCGGCCCAAGGTGATACGCAGTATTTT.

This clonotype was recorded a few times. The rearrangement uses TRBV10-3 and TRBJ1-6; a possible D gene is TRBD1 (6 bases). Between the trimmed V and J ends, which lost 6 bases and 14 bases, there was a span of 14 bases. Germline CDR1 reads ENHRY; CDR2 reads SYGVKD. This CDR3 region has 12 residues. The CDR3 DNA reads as TGTGCCATCAGCCCACAGGGAGAGGCCCTCCACTTT. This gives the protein CAISPQGEALHF.

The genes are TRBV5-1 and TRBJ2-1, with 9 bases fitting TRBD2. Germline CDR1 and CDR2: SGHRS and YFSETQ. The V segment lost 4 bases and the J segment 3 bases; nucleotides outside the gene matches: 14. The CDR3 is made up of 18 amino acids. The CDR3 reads CASSLGRVAGEVYNEQFF. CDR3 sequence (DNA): TGCGCCAGCAGCCTGGGAAGAGTAGCGGGAGAGGTCTACAATGAGCAGTTCTTC.

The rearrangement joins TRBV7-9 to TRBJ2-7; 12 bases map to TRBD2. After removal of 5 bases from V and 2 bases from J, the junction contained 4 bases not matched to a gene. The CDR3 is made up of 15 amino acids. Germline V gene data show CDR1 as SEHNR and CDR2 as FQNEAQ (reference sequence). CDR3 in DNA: TGTGCCAGCAGCCCACGGACTAGCGGGACCTACGAGCAGTACTTC. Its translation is CASSPRTSGTYEQYF. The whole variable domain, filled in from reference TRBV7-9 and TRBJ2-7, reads DTGVSQNPRHKITKRGQNVTFRCDPISEHNRLYWYRQTLGQGPEFLTYFQNEAQLEKSRLLSDRFSAERPKGSFSTLEIQRTEQGDSAMYLCASSPRTSGTYEQYFGPGTRLTVT.

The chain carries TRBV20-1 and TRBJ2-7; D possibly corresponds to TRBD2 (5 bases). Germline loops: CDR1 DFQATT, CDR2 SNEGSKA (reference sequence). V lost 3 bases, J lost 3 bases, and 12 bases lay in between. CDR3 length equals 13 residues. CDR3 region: CSASPGLFYEQYF. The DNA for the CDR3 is TGCAGTGCTAGTCCCGGACTTTTCTACGAGCAGTACTTC.